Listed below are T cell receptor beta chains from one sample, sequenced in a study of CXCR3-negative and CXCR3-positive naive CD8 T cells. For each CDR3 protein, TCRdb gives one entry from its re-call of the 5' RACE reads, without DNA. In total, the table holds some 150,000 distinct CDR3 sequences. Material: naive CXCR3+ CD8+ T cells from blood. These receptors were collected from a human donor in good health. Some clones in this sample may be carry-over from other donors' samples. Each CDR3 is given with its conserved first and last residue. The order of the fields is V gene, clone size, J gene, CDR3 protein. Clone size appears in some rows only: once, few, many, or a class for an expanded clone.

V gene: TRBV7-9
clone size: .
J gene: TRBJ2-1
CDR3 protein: CASSHPTGTPSREQFF

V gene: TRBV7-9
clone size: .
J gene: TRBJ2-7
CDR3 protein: CASSLTYGLASHEQYF

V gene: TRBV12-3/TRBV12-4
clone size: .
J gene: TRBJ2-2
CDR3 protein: CASSSGVGELFF

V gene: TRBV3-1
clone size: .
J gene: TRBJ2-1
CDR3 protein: CASSPTGLAAYNEQFF

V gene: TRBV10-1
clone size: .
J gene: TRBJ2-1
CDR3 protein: CASSDIGTSGVNEQFF

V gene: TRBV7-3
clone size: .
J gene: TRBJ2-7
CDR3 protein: CASSSGLAQREEQYF

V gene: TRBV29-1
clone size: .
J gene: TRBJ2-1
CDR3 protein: CSGTGTSYNEQFF

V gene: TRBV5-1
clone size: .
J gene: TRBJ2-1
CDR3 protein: CASSLASGNNEQFF

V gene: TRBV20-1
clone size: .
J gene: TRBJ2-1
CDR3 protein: CSARAMRDHLDEQFF

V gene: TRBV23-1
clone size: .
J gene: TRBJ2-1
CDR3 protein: CASSQSGTVTPNEQFF

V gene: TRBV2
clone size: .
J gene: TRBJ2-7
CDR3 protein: CASSEGTGLIYEQYF

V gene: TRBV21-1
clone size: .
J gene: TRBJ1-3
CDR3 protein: CASSKGRYGQGWTGNTIYF

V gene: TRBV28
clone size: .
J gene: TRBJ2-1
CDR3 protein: CASSLGQGGGQFF

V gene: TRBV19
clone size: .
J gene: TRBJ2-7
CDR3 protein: CASSIVLTSSYEQYF

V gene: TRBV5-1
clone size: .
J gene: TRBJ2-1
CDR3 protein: CASSYLTGDEQFF

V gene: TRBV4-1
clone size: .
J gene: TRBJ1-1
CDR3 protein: CASSQDQGAFF

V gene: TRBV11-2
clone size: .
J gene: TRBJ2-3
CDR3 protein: CASSLVVYGPPDTQYF

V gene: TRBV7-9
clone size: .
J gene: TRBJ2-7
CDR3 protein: CASSFSGRDHEHYF

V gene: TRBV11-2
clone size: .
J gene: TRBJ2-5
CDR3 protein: CASSLWGLVNQETQYF

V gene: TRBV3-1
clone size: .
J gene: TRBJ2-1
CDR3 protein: CASSQGAGTSGSNEQFF

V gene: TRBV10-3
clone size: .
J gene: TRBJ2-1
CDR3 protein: CAISESGRGYNEQFF

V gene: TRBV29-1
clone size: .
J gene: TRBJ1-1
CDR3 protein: CSVLDGNTEAFF

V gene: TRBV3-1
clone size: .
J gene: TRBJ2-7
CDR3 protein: CASSDPLATYEQYF

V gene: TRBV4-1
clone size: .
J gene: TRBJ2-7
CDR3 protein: CASSQASSEQYF

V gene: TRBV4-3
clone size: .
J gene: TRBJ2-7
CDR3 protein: CASSRGQFYEQYF

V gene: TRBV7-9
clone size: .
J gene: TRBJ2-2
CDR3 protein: CASSPRLAGHTGELFF

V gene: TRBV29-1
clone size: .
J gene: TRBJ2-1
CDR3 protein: CSVPDRGNEQFF

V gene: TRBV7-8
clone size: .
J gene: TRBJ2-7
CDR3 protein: CASSRWTAGEQYF

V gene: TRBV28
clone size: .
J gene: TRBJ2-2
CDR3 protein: CASSPGQNTGELFF

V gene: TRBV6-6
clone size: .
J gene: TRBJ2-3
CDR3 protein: CASSYTGTSTDTQYF

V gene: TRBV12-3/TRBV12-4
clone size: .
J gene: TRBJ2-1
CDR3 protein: CASSATIGYNEQFF

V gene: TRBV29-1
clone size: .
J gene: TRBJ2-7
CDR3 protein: CSGRDSISYEQYF

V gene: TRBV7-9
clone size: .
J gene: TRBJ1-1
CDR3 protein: CASSSGGMNTEAFF

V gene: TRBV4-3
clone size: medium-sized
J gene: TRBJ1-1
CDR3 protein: CASSPHDLGTEAFF

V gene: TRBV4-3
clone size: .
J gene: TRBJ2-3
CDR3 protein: CASSQERNTDTQYF

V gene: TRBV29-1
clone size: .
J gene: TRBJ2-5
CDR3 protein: CSVIDSDQETQYF

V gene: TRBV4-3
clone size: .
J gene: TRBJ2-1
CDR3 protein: CASKGAYNEQFF

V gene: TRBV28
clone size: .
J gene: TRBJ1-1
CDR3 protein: CASSLLWSTPMNTEAFF

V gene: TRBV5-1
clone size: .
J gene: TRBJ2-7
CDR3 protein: CASSLTPDRGFYEQYF

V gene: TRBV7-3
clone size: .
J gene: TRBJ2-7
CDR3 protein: CASSLYSGGSYEQYF

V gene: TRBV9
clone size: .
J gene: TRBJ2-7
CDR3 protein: CASSDLGTGSEQYF

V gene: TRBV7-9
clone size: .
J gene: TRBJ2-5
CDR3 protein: CASSDSRQETQYF

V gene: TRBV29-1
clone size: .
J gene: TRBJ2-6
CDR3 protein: CSVEESRTEGSSGANVLTF

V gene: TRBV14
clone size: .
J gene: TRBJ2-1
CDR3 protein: CASSQGLAGAYDEQFF

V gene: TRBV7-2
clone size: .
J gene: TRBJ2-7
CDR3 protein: CASSFVPGREQYF

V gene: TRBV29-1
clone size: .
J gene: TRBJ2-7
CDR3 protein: CSVEATGTRAYEQYF

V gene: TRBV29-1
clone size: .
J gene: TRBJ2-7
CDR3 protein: CSVVGRGGYEQYF

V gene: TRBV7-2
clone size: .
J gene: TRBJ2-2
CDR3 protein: CASSLARDRVYTGELFF

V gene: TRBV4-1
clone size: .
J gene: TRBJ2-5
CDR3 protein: CASSQDRAGGPETQYF

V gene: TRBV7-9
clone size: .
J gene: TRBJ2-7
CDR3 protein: CASSPPAAYEQYF

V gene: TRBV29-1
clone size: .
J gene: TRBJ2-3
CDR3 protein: CSVDTLPGESADTQYF

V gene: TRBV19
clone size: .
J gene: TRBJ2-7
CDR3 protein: CASSIGKNSYEQYF

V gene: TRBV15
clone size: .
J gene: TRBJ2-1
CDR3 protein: CATSRDSGPGNEQFF

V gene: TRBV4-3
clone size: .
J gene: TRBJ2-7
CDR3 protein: CASSQDGGTGAYEQYF

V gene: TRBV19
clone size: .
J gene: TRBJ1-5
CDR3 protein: CASKGQGYQPQHF

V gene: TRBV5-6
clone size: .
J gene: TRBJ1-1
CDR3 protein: CASSLGPIEAFF

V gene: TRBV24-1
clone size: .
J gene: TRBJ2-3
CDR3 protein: CATSPTITDTQYF